The 14 T cell receptor beta chains in this list originate from one sample, sequenced in a study of T cells in tumors and immune-related adverse events. Measured with immunoSEQ multiplex PCR; TCRdb has only the in-frame clones, and not every one. The table lists fewer than 25,000 clones, around nine tenths of them singletons. The sequences come from lymph node tissue, collected from a patient treated with anti-PD-1 therapy. All receptors derive from a female donor with metastatic renal cell carcinoma.

The rearrangement uses TRBV7-2 and TRBJ1-2, with D tentatively TRBD1 (6 bases). This CDR3 has 16 amino acids. Trimming removed 5 bases at V and 3 bases at J, with 19 bases between. The germline gives CDR1 SGHTA, CDR2 FQGNSA. CDR3 coding DNA: TGTGCCAGCAGCCACCAAGCCTGGGGGCCGGACTATGGCTACACCTTC. Amino acid sequence: CASSHQAWGPDYGYTF.

This rearrangement joins TRBV7-9 to TRBJ1-3; tentative D call: TRBD1 (5 bases). This CDR3 has 16 amino acids. Germline V gives CDR1 SEHNR, CDR2 FQNEAQ (reference sequence). Trimming took off 1 base at V and 2 bases at J, with 12 bases between the two ends. The CDR3 loop reads CASSLVGALTGNTIYF. CDR3 nucleotide sequence: TGTGCCAGCAGCTTAGTTGGGGCTCTGACTGGAAACACCATATATTTT.

The gene calls are TRBV6-1 and TRBJ1-2; tentative D call: TRBD1 (5 bases). Germline V lookup: CDR1 MNHNS, CDR2 SASEGT. Between the trimmed V and J ends, which lost 4 bases and 2 bases, there was a span of 14 bases. The CDR3 loop spans 15 amino acids. The CDR3 loop reads CASSVSTGRNYGYTF. The CDR3 nucleotides are TGTGCCAGCAGTGTATCCACAGGACGAAACTATGGCTACACCTTC.

Turning to this clone: The DNA is omitted, as the CDR3 cannot be located on it reliably, and the CDR3 follows TCRdb's listing. The chain couples TRBV21-1 to TRBJ1-1. TRBV21-1 is an annotated pseudogene. From its first to its last residue, the CDR3 has 21 amino acids. This chain's CDR3 is CASSKEGTVGGGAGLDTEAFF.

The chain carries TRBV5-1 and TRBJ2-5; 15 bases fit TRBD2. J was trimmed by 5 bases and V by 3 bases; bases with no gene match: 14. The V gene's germline CDR1 is SGHRS and CDR2 YFSETQ. CDR3 length equals 19 residues. The CDR3 bases are TGCGCCAGCAGCTCCCGGACTAGCGGGGGGGCTAAGATTTATGAGACCCAGTACTTC. Translation gives CASSSRTSGGAKIYETQYF.

The chain has TRBV6-1 and TRBJ2-5; no clear D gene. Trimming stripped 3 bases from V and 2 bases from J, with 7 bases between. The CDR3 contains 13 residues. Germline CDR1 reads MNHNS; CDR2 reads SASEGT. The CDR3 DNA reads as TGTGCCAGCAGTGACCGAGTGCAAGAGACCCAGTACTTC. Translated: CASSDRVQETQYF.

The gene calls are TRBV4-1 and TRBJ1-1; D is uncertain. V was shortened by 6 bases and J by 3 bases, with 11 bases between the two germline ends. This CDR3 spans 13 amino acids. The germline CDR1 and CDR2 sequences are MGHRA and YSYEKL. CDR3 protein: CASRRDGYTEAFF. The CDR3 DNA reads TGCGCCAGCAGACGTGACGGTTACACTGAAGCTTTCTTT.

The V call is TRBV19, the J call TRBJ2-1; TRBD2 matches at 14 bases. The CDR3 contains 16 residues. The V gene end was trimmed by 10 bases and the J gene end by 10 bases; junction bases not matched to a gene: 15. The germline CDR1 and CDR2 sequences are LNHDA and SQIVND (reference sequence). As DNA, the CDR3 is TGTGCCACTAGGTCTCGGGGACTAGCGGGAGTCCAGGAGCAGTTCTTC. Translated: CATRSRGLAGVQEQFF.

The chain recombines TRBV6-6 with TRBJ2-1; TRBD2 might be the D (7 bases). V lost 7 bases and J 2 bases, leaving 18 bases between the germline ends. The CDR3 is made up of 16 amino acids. Germline loops: CDR1 MNHNY, CDR2 SVGAGI (reference sequence). CDR3 coding DNA: TGTGCCAGCATCGGCGGCGGCGGGGGCACCTACAATGAGCAGTTCTTC. It specifies CASIGGGGGTYNEQFF.

V and J are TRBV15 and TRBJ2-5; TRBD2 might be the D (6 bases). The V end was cut by 7 bases, the J end by 5 bases, with 17 bases between. Germline lookup yields CDR1 LNHNV and CDR2 YYDKDF (reference sequence). This CDR3 is 14 amino acids long. DNA of the CDR3: TGTGCCACCAACCTGGGTGGGGGGTCGGAGACCCAGTACTTC. It encodes CATNLGGGSETQYF.

This clone was counted once. This chain uses TRBV6-6 with TRBJ2-1; unclear D gene. V lost 0 bases and J 2 bases, leaving 2 bases between the germline ends. Germline values: CDR1 MNHNY, CDR2 SVGAGI (reference sequence). The CDR3 is 13 residues long. The CDR3 DNA follows: TGTGCCAGCAGTTACTCCGCCTACAATGAGCAGTTCTTC. Protein: CASSYSAYNEQFF.

This clone occurred a few times. This chain joins TRBV4-2 and TRBJ2-2; TRBD2 matches at 8 bases. Losses at the gene ends were 3 bases for V and 4 bases for J; bases not matched to a gene: 4. The CDR3 loop spans 15 amino acids. Germline V gene sequence: CDR1 LGHNA, CDR2 YNFKEQ. CDR3 DNA sequence: TGTGCCAGCAGCCAGCCGGGACTAGTCACCGGGGAGCTGTTTTTT. Its translation: CASSQPGLVTGELFF.

In nucleotides, the CDR3 is TGTGCCAGCAGTGCAATGGGCCCTTACAATGAGCAGTTCTTC. This translates into CASSAMGPYNEQFF. The chain has TRBV6-1 and TRBJ2-1; D unresolved. The CDR3 runs to 14 residues. The germline V and J ends were trimmed by 4 bases and 4 bases, with 11 bases remaining between them. Germline CDR1 and CDR2: MNHNS and SASEGT.

The chain has TRBV2 and TRBJ1-5; possible D gene TRBD1, 6 bases. Trimming stripped 3 bases from V and 7 bases from J, with 13 bases between. This CDR3 is 14 amino acids long. Germline CDR1 and CDR2: SNHLY and FYNNEI. The CDR3 bases are TGTGCCAGCAGTGATCTCAGGGGACGGCAGCCCCAGCATTTT. Translated, it gives CASSDLRGRQPQHF.